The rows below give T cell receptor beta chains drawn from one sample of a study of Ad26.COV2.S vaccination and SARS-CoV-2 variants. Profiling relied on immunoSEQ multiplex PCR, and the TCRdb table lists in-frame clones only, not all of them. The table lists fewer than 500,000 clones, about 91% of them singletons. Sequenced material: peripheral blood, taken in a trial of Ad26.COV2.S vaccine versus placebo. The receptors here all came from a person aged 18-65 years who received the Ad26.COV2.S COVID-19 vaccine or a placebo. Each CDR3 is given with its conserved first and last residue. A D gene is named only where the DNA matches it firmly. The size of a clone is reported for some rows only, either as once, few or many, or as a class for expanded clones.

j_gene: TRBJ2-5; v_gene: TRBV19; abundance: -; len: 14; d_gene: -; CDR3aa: CASSILNSQETQYF; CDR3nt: TGTGCCAGTAGTATATTGAACAGCCAAGAGACCCAGTACTTC
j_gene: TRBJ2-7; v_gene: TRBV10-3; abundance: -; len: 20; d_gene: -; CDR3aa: CAIRPREQPGLAWSSYEQYF; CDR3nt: TGTGCCATCAGGCCCCGGGAGCAGCCGGGACTCGCTTGGAGCTCCTACGAGCAGTACTTC
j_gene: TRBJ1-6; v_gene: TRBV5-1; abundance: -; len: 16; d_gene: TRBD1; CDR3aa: CASSAIEGAGNSPLHF; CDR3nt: TGCGCCAGCAGCGCAATCGAGGGGGCTGGTAATTCACCCCTCCACTTT
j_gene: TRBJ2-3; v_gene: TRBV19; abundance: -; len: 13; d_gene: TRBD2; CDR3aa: CASSPSLAGTQYF; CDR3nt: TGTGCCAGTAGCCCCTCCCTAGCGGGTACGCAGTATTTT
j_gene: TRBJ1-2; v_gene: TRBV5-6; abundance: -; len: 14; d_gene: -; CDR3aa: CASSLGQLSMSYTF; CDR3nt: TGTGCCAGCAGCTTGGGGCAGCTCTCTATGAGCTACACCTTC
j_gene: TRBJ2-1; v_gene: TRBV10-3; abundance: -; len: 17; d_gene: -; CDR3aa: CAISESGAQTAGNEQFF; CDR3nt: TGTGCCATCAGTGAGTCAGGGGCGCAAACCGCGGGCAATGAGCAGTTCTTC
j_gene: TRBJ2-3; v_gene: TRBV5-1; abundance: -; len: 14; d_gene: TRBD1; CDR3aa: CASSLEGATDTQYF; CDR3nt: TGCGCCAGCAGCTTGGAGGGGGCGACAGATACGCAGTATTTT
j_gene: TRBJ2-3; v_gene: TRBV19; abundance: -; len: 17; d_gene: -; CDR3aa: CASSIGGAGASTDTQYF; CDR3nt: TGTGCCAGTAGTATAGGGGGGGCCGGGGCGAGTACAGATACGCAGTATTTT
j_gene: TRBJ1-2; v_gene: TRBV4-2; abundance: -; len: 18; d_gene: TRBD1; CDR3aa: CASSQLLPGQGSHYGYTF; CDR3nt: TGTGCCAGCAGCCAACTCCTACCGGGACAGGGATCTCATTATGGCTACACCTTC
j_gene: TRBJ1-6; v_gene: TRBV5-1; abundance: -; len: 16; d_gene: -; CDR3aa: CASRDEVGTANSPLHF; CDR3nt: TGCGCCAGCAGGGATGAGGTGGGGACGGCCAATTCACCCCTCCACTTT
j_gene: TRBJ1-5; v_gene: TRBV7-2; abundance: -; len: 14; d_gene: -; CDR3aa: CASSSNRESQPQHF; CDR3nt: TGTGCCAGCAGCTCGAACAGGGAAAGTCAGCCCCAGCATTTT
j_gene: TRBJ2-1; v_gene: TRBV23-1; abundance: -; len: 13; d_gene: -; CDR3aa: CASSQSKANEQFF; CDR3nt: TGCGCCAGCAGTCAATCGAAGGCCAATGAGCAGTTCTTC
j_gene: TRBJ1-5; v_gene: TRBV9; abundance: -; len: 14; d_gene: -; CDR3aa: CASSPGGYGQPQHF; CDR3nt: TGTGCCAGCAGCCCCGGGGGGTATGGACAGCCCCAGCATTTT
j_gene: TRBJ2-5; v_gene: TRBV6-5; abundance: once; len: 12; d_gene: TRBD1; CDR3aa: CASGTGQETQYF; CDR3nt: TGTGCCAGCGGGACAGGGCAAGAGACCCAGTACTTC
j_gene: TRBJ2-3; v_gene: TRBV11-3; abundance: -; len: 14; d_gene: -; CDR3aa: CASSLGGSTDTQYF; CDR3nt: TGTGCCAGCAGCTTAGGGGGGTCCACAGATACGCAGTATTTT
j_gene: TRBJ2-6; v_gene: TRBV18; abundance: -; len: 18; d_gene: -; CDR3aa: CASSPPGRGYSGANVLTF; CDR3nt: TGTGCCAGCTCACCCCCCGGACGGGGGTACTCTGGGGCCAACGTCCTGACTTTC
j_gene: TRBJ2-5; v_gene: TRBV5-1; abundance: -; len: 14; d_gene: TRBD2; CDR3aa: CASSFGLASGTQYF; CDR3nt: TGCGCCAGCAGCTTCGGACTAGCCTCGGGGACCCAGTACTTC
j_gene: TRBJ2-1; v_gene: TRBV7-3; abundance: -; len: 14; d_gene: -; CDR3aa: CASSPDRAYNEQFF; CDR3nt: TGTGCCAGCAGCCCAGACAGAGCCTACAATGAGCAGTTCTTC
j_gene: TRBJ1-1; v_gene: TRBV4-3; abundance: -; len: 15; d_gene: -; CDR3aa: CASSLSGTLNTEAFF; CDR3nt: TGCGCCAGCAGCCTTTCCGGGACATTGAACACTGAAGCTTTCTTT
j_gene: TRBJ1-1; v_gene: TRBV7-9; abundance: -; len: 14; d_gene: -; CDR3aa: CASSSSTYYAEAFF; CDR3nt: TGTGCCAGCAGCTCCTCAACCTATTACGCTGAAGCTTTCTTT
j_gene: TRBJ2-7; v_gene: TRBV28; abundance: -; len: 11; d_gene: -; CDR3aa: CASSLAYEQYF; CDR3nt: TGTGCCAGCAGTTTAGCCTACGAGCAGTACTTC
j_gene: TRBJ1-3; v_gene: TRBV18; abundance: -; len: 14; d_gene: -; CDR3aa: CASSRPGTRNTIYF; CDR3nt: TGTGCCAGCTCTCGCCCCGGGACACGAAACACCATATATTTT
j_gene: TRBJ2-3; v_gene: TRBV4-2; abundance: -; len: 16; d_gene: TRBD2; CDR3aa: CASSHGGALSTDTQYF; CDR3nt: TGTGCCAGCAGCCACGGGGGGGCCCTTAGCACAGATACGCAGTATTTT
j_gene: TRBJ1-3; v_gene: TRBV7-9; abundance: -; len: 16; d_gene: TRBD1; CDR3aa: CASSLLKTGSGNTIYF; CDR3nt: TGTGCCAGCAGCTTATTAAAGACAGGGTCTGGAAACACCATATATTTT
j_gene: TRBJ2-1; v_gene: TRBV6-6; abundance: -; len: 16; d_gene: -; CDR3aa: CASTDLAPQIYNEQFF; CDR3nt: TGTGCCAGCACTGACTTAGCACCCCAGATCTACAATGAGCAGTTCTTC
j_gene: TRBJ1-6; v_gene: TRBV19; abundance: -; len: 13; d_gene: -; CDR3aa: CATGRRDNSPLHF; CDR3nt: TGTGCTACCGGACGGCGAGATAATTCACCCCTCCACTTT
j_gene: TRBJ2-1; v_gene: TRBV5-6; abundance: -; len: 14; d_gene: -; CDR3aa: CASSPQVTHNEQFF; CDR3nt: TGTGCCAGCAGCCCCCAAGTCACCCACAATGAGCAGTTCTTC
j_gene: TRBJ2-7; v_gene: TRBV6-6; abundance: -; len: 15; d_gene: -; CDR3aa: CASSYSSDFLYEQYF; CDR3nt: TGTGCCAGCAGTTACTCTTCGGACTTCCTATACGAGCAGTACTTC
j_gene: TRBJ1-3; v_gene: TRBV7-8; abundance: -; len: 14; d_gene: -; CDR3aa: CASSLLGPGNTIYF; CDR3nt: TGTGCCAGCAGCTTACTGGGGCCTGGAAACACCATATATTTT
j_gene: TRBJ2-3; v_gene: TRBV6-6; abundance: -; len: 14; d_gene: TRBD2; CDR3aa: CASRTSGGADTQYF; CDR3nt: TGTGCCAGCAGGACTAGCGGGGGGGCAGATACGCAGTATTTT
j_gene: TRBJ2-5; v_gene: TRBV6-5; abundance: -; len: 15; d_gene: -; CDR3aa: CASTAPSQGVETQYF; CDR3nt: TGTGCCAGCACCGCACCATCGCAGGGCGTCGAGACCCAGTACTTC
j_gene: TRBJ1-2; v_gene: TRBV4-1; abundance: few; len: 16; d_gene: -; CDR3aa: CASSSRLVTGNYGYTF; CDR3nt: TGCGCCAGCAGCTCTCGTTTGGTGACGGGTAACTATGGCTACACCTTC
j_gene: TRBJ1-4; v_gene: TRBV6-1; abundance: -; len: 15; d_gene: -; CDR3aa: CASSEKGGTNEKLFF; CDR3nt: TGTGCCAGCAGTGAAAAAGGGGGGACTAATGAAAAACTGTTTTTT
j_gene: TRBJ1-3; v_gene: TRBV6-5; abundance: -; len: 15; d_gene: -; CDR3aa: CASSYSRANGNTIYF; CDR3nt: TGTGCCAGCAGTTACTCGAGGGCCAATGGAAACACCATATATTTT
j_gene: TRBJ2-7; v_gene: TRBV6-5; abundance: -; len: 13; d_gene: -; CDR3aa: CASSSGEVYEQYF; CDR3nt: TGTGCCAGCAGTTCCGGTGAGGTCTACGAGCAGTACTTC
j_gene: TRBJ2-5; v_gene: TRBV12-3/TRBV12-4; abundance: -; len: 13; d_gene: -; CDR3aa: CASSQGHGETQYF; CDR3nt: TGTGCCAGCAGCCAGGGACACGGAGAGACCCAGTACTTC
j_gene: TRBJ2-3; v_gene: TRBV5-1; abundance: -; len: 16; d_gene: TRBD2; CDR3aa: CASSLMGAGRADTQYF; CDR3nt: TGCGCCAGCAGCTTGATGGGAGCGGGGCGCGCAGATACGCAGTATTTT
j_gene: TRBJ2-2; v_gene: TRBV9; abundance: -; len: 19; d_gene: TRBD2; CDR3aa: CASSARLAGGILNTGELFF; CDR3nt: TGTGCCAGCAGCGCCAGACTAGCGGGAGGAATCCTGAACACCGGGGAGCTGTTTTTT
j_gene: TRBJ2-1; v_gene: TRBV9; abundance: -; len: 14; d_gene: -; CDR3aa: CASSVRHLNNEQFF; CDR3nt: TGTGCCAGCAGCGTACGACATCTGAACAATGAGCAGTTCTTC
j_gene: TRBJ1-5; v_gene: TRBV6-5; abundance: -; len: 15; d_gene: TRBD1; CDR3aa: CASRVVGQYDQPQHF; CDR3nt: TGTGCCAGCAGGGTCGTGGGACAGTATGATCAGCCCCAGCATTTT
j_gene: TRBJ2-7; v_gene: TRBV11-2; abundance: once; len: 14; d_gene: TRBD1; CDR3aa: CASSSGTETYEQYF; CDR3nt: TGTGCCAGCAGCTCCGGGACAGAGACCTACGAGCAGTACTTC
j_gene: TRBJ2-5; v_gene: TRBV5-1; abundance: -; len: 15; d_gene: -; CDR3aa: CASSESVGGAETQYF; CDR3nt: TGCGCCAGCAGCGAAAGCGTCGGCGGGGCAGAGACCCAGTACTTC
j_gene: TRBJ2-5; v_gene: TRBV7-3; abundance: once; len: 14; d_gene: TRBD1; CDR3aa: CASSPTRQGETQYF; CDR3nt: TGTGCCAGCAGCCCAACGCGACAGGGAGAGACCCAGTACTTC
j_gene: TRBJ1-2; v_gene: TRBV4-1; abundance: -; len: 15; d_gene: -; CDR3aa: CASSQDRQGHYGYTF; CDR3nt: TGCGCCAGCAGCCAAGATCGGCAGGGGCACTATGGCTACACCTTC
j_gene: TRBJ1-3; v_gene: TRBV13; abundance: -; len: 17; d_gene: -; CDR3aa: CASSPGPQESSGNTIYF; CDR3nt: TGTGCCAGCAGCCCAGGCCCACAGGAGAGCTCTGGAAACACCATATATTTT
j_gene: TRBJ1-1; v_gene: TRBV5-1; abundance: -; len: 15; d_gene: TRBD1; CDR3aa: CASTSSLTGDTEAFF; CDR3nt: TGCGCCAGCACCTCTTCCTTAACAGGGGACACTGAAGCTTTCTTT
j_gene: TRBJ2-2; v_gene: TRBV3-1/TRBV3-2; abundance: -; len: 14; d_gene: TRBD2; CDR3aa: CASSQAGGTGELFF; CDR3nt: TGTGCCAGCAGCCAAGCGGGAGGAACCGGGGAGCTGTTTTTT
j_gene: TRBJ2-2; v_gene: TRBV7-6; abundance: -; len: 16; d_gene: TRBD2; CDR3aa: CASSSWTSGGPGELFF; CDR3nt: TGTGCCAGCAGCTCCTGGACTAGCGGGGGCCCCGGGGAGCTGTTTTTT
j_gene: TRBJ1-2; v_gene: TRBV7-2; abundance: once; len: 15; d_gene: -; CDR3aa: CASSLVREGVYGYTF; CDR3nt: TGTGCCAGCAGCTTAGTCAGGGAGGGTGTCTATGGCTACACCTTC
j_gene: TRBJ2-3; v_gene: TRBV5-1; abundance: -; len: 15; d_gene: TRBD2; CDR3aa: CASSRTSGSLDTQYF; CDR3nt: TGCGCCAGCAGCCGGACTAGCGGGAGTCTCGATACGCAGTATTTT
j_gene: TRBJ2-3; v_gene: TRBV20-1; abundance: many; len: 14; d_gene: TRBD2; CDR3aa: CSASGREAADTQYF; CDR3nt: TGCAGTGCTAGTGGCCGGGAGGCCGCAGATACGCAGTATTTT
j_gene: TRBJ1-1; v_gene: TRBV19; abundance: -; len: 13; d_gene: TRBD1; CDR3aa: CASKQDRAAEAFF; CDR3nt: TGTGCCAGCAAACAAGACAGGGCGGCTGAAGCTTTCTTT
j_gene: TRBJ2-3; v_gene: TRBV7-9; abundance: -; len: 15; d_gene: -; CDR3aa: CASSLGLGGADTQYF; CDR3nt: TGTGCCAGCAGCTTAGGGCTTGGGGGCGCCGATACGCAGTATTTT
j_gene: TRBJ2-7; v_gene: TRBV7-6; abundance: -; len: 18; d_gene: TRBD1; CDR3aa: CASSRSGTGGADIYEQYF; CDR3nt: TGTGCCAGCAGCCGTTCCGGGACAGGGGGCGCGGATATCTACGAGCAGTACTTC